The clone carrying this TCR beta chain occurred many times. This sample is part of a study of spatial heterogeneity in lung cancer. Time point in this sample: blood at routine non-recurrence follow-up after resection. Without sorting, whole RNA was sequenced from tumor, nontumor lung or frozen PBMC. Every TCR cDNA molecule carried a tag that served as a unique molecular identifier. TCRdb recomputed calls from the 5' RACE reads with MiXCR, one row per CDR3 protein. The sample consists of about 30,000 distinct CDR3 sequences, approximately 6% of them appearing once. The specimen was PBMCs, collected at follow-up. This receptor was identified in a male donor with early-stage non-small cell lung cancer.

The CDR3 DNA sequence: TGTGCCAGCAGTCCCTTCTCTGACTATGGCTACACCTTC. It codes for CASSPFSDYGYTF. The chain employs TRBV6-2 or TRBV6-3 and TRBJ1-2; D uncertain. The CDR3 contains 13 residues. Trimming removed 5 bases from V and 3 bases from J, with 10 bases in between. Germline lookup yields CDR1 MNHEY and CDR2 SVGEGT.